This entry is about one TCR beta chain. Its antigen is currently unknown. These data come from a study of cytomegalovirus exposure and HLA in healthy donors. The V end lost 0 bases, the J end lost 4 bases, and 14 bases lay between the germline ends. The CDR3 runs 16 residues. Germline-derived CDR1 and CDR2 are SGHKS and YYEKEE (reference sequence). 60 Vbeta and 13 Jbeta primers were used in PCR. Generated by immunoSEQ multiplex PCR, the TCRdb table keeps only in-frame clones and is missing some. This sample has approximately 200,000 clones, with around 82% found just once. Study observations and caveats: A later analysis showed TCR association rates differing by HLA locus, peaking at DRB1 and lowest at HLA-C. A missense DCLRE1C variant was associated with V- and J-gene trimming of TCR beta chains in a later analysis, and an independent cohort replicated the association. Reports credit the classifier with highly specific, highly sensitive diagnosis of cytomegalovirus status. Researchers reportedly found TCR beta sequences accurately predicted most subjects' HLA-A and HLA-B alleles.

The sequenced sample consisted of PBMCs. The source of this sequence is a boy aged 10-17 years in good health and CMV-seronegative. The chain carries TRBV5-5 and TRBJ1-5; the D is unclear. The CDR3 bases are TGTGCCAGCAGCTTGGTCGCGGTCAGAATAAATCAGCCCCAGCATTTT. Translating gives CASSLVAVRINQPQHF.